This T cell receptor beta chain was sequenced for a study of T cells in Graves' hyperthyroidism and ophthalmopathy. V was pared by 4 bases and J by 3 bases, with 5 bases of the junction left unmatched. The CDR3 is 14 amino acids. Study findings and constraints: Blood samples included most of the expanded thyroid clonotypes exceeding 0.001. From stable hyperthyroidism, ophthalmopathy was separated by a 13 V-J model.

The blood was taken when hyperthyroidism was first diagnosed, before any ophthalmopathy symptoms showed up. Source material for PBMCs was less than 12 ml fresh peripheral blood. A few counts support this clonotype. Its cognate antigen is unknown. RNA transcripts provided the source from which TCR beta CDR3 regions were amplified. Initially, a first-round RT-PCR of the TCR CDR3 employed the HTBI primer set. Each CDR3 protein is one row after TCRdb ran MiXCR on the multiplex PCR reads. The table records under 350,000 distinct CDR3 sequences, 20% to 25% of them present only once. V and J are TRBV12-3 or TRBV12-4 and TRBJ2-7, with 8 bases fitting TRBD1. Sample: blood. This receptor was obtained from a man aged 35-49 years with Graves' hyperthyroidism that later progressed to Graves' ophthalmopathy. CDR3 in amino acids: CASSWWDRHYEQYF. DNA for the CDR3: TGTGCCAGCAGTTGGTGGGACAGGCACTACGAGCAGTACTTC.